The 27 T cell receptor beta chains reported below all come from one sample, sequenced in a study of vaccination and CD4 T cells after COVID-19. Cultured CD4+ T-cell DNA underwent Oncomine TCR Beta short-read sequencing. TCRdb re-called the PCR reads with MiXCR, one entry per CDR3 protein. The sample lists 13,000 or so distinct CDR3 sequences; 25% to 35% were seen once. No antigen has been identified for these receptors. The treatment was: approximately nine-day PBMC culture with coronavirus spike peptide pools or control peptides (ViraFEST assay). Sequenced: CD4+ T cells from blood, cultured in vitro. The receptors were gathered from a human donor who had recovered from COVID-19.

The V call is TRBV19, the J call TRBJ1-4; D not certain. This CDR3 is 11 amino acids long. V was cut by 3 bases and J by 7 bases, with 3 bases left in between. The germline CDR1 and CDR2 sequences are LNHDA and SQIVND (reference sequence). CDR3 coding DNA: TGTGCCAGTAGTATTGGTGAAAAACTGTTTTTT. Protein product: CASSIGEKLFF.

CDR3 nucleotide sequence: TGTGCCAGCAGTGAAGTAACGGGGGGATTAGATACGCAGTATTTT. This encodes CASSEVTGGLDTQYF. The chain combines TRBV25-1 with TRBJ2-3; 7 bases match TRBD2. The CDR3 has 15 residues. CDR1 and CDR2 from the germline V gene are MGHDK and SYGVNS. With V trimmed by 2 bases and J by 5 bases, 7 bases remained unmatched.

The CDR3 sequence is CASSSRAVPEAFF. As DNA, the CDR3 is TGTGCCAGCAGTTCAAGGGCAGTTCCTGAAGCTTTCTTT. This chain joins TRBV3-1 and TRBJ1-1, with unresolved D. Germline-derived CDR1 and CDR2 are LGHDT and YNNKEL (reference sequence). The V and J ends lost 6 bases and 6 bases respectively, with 14 bases between them. The CDR3 loop spans 13 amino acids. Combining the CDR3 with reference TRBV3-1 and TRBJ1-1 gives the whole variable domain DTAVSQTPKYLVTQMGNDKSIKCEQNLGHDTMYWYKQDSKKFLKIMFSYNNKELIINETVPNRFSPKSPDKAHLNLHINSLELGDSAVYFCASSSRAVPEAFFGQGTRLTVV.

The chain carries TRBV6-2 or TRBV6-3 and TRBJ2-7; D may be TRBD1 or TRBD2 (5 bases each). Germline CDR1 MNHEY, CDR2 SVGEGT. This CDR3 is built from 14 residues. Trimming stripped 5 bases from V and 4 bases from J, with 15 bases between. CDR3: CASSHGAGRYEQYF. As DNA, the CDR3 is TGTGCCAGCAGTCACGGGGCGGGTCGGTACGAGCAGTACTTC.

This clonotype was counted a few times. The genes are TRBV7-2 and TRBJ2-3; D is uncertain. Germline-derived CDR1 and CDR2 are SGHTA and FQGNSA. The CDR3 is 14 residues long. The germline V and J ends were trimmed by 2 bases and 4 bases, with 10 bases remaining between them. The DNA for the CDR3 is TGTGCCAGCAGCTTACTGGGCTACGCAGATACGCAGTATTTT. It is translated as CASSLLGYADTQYF. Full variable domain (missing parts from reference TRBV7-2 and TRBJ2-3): GAGVSQSPSNKVTEKGKDVELRCDPISGHTALYWYRQSLGQGLEFLIYFQGNSAPDKSGLPSDRFSAERTGGSVSTLTIQRTQQEDSAVYLCASSLLGYADTQYFGPGTRLTVL.

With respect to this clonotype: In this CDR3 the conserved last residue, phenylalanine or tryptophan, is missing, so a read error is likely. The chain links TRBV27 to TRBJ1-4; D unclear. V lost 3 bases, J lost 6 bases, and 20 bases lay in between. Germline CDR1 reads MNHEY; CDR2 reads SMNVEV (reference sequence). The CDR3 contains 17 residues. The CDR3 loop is CASSFRGSAGVDEKLFL. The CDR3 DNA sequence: TGTGCCAGCAGTTTCCGGGGTAGCGCTGGCGTGGATGAAAAACTGTTTTTG.

The CDR3 region is CASSHQTGQGNQPQHF. Here the CDR3 DNA reads TGTGCCAGCAGCCACCAGACAGGGCAGGGCAATCAGCCCCAGCATTTT. The chain is built from TRBV7-2 and TRBJ1-5, with TRBD1 matching over 7 bases. In germline, CDR1 is SGHTA, CDR2 FQGNSA. The CDR3 extends over 16 amino acids. V shed 5 bases and J 2 bases; nucleotides not matched to a gene: 9.

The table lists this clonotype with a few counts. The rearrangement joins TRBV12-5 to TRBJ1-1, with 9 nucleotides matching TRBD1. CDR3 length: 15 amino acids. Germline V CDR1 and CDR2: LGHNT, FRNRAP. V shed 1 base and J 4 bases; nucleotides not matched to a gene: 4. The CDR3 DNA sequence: TGTGCTAGTGGTTTGGAAGCGGGACAGGGCACTGAAGCTTTCTTT. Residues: CASGLEAGQGTEAFF.

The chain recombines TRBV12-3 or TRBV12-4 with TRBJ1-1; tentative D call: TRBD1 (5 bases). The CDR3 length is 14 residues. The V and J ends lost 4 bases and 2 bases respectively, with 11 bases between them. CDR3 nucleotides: TGTGCCAGCAGTTCCCAGACAGTTAACACTGAAGCTTTCTTT. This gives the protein CASSSQTVNTEAFF.

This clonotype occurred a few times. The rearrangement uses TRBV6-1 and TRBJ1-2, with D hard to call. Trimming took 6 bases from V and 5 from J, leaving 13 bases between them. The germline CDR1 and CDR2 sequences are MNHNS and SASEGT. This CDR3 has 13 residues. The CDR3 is CASSQRREYGYTF. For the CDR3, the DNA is TGTGCCAGCAGCCAGCGGCGCGAGTATGGCTACACCTTC.

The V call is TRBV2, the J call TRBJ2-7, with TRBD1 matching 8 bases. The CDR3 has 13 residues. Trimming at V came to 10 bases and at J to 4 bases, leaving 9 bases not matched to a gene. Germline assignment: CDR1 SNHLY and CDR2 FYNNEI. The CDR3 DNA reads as TGTGCCACCAACAGACAGGGGCAGTACGAGCAGTACTTC. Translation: CATNRQGQYEQYF.

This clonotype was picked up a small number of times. This chain's CDR3 is CASRPSRGLNQPQHF. The DNA of the CDR3 is TGTGCCAGCAGGCCCTCCAGGGGCCTTAATCAGCCCCAGCATTTT. The rearrangement joins TRBV6-1 to TRBJ1-5, with a possible D match to TRBD1 (6 bases). The V end was cut by 6 bases, the J end by 4 bases, with 16 bases between. This CDR3 contains 15 residues. In germline, CDR1 is MNHNS, CDR2 SASEGT.

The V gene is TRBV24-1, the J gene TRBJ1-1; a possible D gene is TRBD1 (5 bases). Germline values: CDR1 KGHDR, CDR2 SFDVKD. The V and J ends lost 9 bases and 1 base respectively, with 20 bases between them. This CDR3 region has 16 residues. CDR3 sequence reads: CATCFKGKLRNTEAFF. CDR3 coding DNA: TGTGCCACCTGTTTTAAGGGGAAACTCCGGAACACTGAAGCTTTCTTT.

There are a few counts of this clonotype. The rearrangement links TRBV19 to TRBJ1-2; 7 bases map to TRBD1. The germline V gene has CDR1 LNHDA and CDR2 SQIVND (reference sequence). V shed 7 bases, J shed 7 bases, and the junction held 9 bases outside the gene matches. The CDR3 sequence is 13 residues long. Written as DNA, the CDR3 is TGTGCCAGTACCCTGACAGGGTCGAGTGGCTACACCTTC. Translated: CASTLTGSSGYTF.

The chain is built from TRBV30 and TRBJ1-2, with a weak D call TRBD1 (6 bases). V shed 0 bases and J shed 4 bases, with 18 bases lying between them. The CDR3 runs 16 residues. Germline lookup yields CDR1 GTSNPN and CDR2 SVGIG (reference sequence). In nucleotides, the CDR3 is TGTGCCTGGAGTGTACTAGGGGGGTCGACCCTCTATGGCTACACCTTC. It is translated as CAWSVLGGSTLYGYTF.

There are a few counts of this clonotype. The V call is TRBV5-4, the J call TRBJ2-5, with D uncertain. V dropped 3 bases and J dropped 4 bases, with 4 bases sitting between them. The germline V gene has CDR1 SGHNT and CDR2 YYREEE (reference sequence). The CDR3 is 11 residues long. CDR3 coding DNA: TGTGCCAGCAGCTCTAGAGAGACCCAGTACTTC. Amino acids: CASSSRETQYF.

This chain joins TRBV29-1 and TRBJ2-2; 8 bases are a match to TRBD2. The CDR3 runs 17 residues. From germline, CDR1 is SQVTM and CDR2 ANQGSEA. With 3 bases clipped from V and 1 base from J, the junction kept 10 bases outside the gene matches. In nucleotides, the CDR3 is TGCAGCGTTGAGAGGGGACTAAGCGGGGGGAACACCGGGGAGCTGTTTTTT. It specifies CSVERGLSGGNTGELFF.

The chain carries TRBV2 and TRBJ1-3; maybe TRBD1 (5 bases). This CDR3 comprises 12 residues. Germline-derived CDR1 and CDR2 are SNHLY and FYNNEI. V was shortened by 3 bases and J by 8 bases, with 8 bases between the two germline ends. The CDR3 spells CASSDRVYTIYF. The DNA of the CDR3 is TGTGCCAGCAGTGACAGGGTATACACCATATATTTT. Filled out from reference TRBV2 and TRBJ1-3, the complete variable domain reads EPEVTQTPSHQVTQMGQEVILRCVPISNHLYFYWYRQILGQKVEFLVSFYNNEISEKSEIFDDQFSVERPDGSNFTLKIRSTKLEDSAMYFCASSDRVYTIYFGEGSWLTVV.

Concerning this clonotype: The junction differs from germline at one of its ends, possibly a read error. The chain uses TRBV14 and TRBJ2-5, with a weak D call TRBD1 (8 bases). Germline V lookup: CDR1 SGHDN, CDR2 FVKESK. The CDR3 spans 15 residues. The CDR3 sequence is CASSQDRTGRETQYF. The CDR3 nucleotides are TGTGCCAGCAGCCAAGATAGGACAGGGAGGGAGACCCAGTACTTT.

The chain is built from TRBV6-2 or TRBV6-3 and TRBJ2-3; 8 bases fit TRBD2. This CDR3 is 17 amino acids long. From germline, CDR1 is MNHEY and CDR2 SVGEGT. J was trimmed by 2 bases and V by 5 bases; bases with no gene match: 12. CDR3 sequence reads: CASSPGVVAGYTDTQYF. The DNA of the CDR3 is TGTGCCAGCAGTCCAGGGGTCGTAGCGGGGTACACAGATACGCAGTATTTT.

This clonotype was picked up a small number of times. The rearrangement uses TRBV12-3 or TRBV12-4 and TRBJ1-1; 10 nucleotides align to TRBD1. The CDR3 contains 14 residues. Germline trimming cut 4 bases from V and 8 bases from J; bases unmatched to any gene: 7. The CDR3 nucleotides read TGTGCCAGCAGTTCGGGGGACAGGGGCAGCGAAGCTTTCTTT. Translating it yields CASSSGDRGSEAFF.

The CDR3 spells CASSLSVQGLYEQYF. The CDR3 nucleotides are TGTGCCAGCAGCTTGAGTGTGCAGGGACTCTACGAGCAGTACTTC. The V and J genes are TRBV7-2 and TRBJ2-7; D is possibly TRBD2 (6 bases). The CDR3 is made up of 15 amino acids. The germline V gene has CDR1 SGHTA and CDR2 FQGNSA. Trimming removed 3 bases from V and 3 bases from J, with 15 bases in between.

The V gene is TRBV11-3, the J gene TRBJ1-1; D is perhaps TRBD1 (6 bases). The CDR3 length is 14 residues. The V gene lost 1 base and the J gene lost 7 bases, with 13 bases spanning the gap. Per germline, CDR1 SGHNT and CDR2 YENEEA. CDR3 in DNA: TGTGCCAGCAGCTTAGTCACAGGGTTAGGTGAAGCTTTCTTT. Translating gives CASSLVTGLGEAFF.

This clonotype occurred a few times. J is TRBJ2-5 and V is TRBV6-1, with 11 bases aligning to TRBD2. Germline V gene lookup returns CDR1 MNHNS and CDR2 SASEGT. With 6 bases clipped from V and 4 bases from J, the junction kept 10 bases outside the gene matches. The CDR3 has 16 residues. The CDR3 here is CASRSHSGGAGETQYF. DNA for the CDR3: TGTGCCAGCAGATCCCATAGCGGGGGGGCGGGAGAGACCCAGTACTTC.

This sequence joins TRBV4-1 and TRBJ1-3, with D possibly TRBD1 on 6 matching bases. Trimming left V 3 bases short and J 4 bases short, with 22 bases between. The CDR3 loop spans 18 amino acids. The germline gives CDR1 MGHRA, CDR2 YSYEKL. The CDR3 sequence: CASSQPPILTGAGNTIYF. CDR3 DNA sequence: TGCGCCAGCAGCCAGCCCCCCATCTTGACAGGCGCCGGAAACACCATATATTTT.

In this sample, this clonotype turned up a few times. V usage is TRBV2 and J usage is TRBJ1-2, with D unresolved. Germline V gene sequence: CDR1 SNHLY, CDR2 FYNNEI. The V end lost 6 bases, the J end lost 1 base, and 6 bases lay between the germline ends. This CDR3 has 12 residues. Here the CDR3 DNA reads TGTGCCAGCAGGCAACTTAACTATGGCTACACCTTC. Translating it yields CASRQLNYGYTF.

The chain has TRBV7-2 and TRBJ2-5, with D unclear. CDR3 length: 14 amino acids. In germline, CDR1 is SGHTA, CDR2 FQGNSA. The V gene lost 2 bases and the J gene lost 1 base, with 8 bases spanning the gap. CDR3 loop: CASSLRLSQETQYF. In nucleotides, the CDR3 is TGTGCCAGCAGCTTAAGACTTTCCCAAGAGACCCAGTACTTC.